This entry concerns a single T cell receptor beta chain. Its antigen remains unidentified. Per germline, CDR1 SGHTA and CDR2 FQGTGA. CDR3 length equals 14 residues. Deletions cut 5 bases from V and 7 bases from J, with 17 bases between. This record belongs to a study of T cells in Graves' hyperthyroidism and ophthalmopathy. About the research overall: Peripheral blood specimens were obtained at initial diagnosis, prior to any treatment. General study results and limits: Median prediction lead before ophthalmopathy onset was 6.5 months with the model. Ophthalmopathy could be told apart from stable hyperthyroidism with a 13 V-J model. Appearing also in blood were most of the thyroid clonotypes expanded above 0.001.

Amplified regions were TCR beta CDR3 sequences from RNA transcripts. HTBI primers were the set used in a first-round RT-PCR of the TCR CDR3. TCRdb reprocessed the multiplex PCR reads with MiXCR, giving one entry per CDR3 protein. This table holds 300,000 to 450,000 distinct CDR3 sequences, approximately 18% found once. The sequence was collected from a woman aged 25 to 39 with Graves' hyperthyroidism that later progressed to Graves' ophthalmopathy. The rearrangement joins TRBV7-3 to TRBJ1-1; weak D call: TRBD1 (6 bases). The sample taken for sequencing was blood. This CDR3 is CASSAQGSPLEAFF. The CDR3 nucleotides read TGTGCCAGCAGCGCACAGGGTTCCCCCCTTGAAGCTTTCTTT.